This TCR beta chain was documented in a study of T cells in Graves' hyperthyroidism and ophthalmopathy. Germline V CDR1 and CDR2: LNHDA, SQIVND (reference sequence). V shed 6 bases and J shed 6 bases, with 12 bases lying between them. This CDR3 comprises 12 residues. Amplified TCR beta CDR3 regions came from RNA transcripts. The HTBI primer set drove a first-round RT-PCR of the TCR CDR3. TCRdb fed the multiplex PCR reads into MiXCR, producing one record per CDR3 protein. The sample lists around 600,000 distinct CDR3 sequences; 13% to 15% were seen once. The material sequenced was blood. This clonotype was obtained from a woman between 18 and 30 years old with Graves' ophthalmopathy. The chain uses TRBV19 and TRBJ2-7; D gene uncertain. The CDR3 here is CASSFTRGEQYF. CDR3 nucleotides: TGTGCCAGTAGCTTCACGAGAGGCGAGCAGTACTTC.